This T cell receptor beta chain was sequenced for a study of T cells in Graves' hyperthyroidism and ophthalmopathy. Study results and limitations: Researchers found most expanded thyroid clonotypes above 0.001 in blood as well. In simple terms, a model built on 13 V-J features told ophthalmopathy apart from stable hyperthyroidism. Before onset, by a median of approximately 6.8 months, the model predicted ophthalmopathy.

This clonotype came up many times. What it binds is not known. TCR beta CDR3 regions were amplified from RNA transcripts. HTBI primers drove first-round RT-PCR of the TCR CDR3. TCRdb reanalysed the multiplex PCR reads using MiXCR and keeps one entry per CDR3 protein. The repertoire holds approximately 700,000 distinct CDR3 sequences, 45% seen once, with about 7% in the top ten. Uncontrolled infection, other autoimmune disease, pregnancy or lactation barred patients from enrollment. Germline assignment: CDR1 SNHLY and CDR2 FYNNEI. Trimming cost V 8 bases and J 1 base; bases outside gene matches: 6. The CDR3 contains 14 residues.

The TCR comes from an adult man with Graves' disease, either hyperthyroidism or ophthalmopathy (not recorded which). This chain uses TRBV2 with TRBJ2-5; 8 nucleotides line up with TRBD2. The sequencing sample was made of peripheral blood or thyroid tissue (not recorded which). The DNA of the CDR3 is TGTGCCAGCTTCCCGGGAGGGAGCCAAGAGACCCAGTACTTC. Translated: CASFPGGSQETQYF.